The rows below give T cell receptor beta chains drawn from one sample of a study of CD8+CD57+ T cells in acquired aplastic anemia. TCRdb recomputed calls from the reads with MiXCR, one row per CDR3 protein. The data contain around 180,000 distinct CDR3 sequences, 50% to 75% of them singletons. The specimen was sorted CD4+, CD8+, or CD8+CD57+ T cells (not recorded which) from PBMCs. The source of these receptors is a human donor in good health. Each CDR3 is given with its conserved first and last residue. The order of the fields is J gene, D gene, clone size, V gene, CDR3 protein, CDR3 DNA. The D gene is left open where the match is weak. Where a row states a size, it is once, few, many or the class of an expanded clone; other rows omit it.

>TRBJ2-5|-|-|TRBV12-3/TRBV12-4
CASSRAGTRETQYF
TGTGCCAGCAGCCGGGCGGGAACAAGGGAGACCCAGTACTTC
>TRBJ2-2|TRBD2|few|TRBV9
CASSVGGGGLGGELFF
TGTGCCAGCAGCGTAGGAGGGGGGGGACTAGGCGGGGAGCTGTTTTTT
>TRBJ2-6|TRBD2|few|TRBV7-2
CASRAGLAGSSGANVLTF
TGTGCCAGCAGGGCGGGACTAGCGGGGAGCTCTGGGGCCAACGTCCTGACTTTC
>TRBJ2-2|TRBD2|-|TRBV7-9
CASSGLAGADTGELFF
TGTGCCTCCTCGGGACTAGCGGGGGCGGACACCGGGGAGCTGTTTTTT
>TRBJ1-3|TRBD1|-|TRBV20-1
CSARVPDRAGNTIYF
TGCAGTGCTAGAGTTCCGGACAGGGCTGGAAACACCATATATTTT
>TRBJ2-3|-|-|TRBV6-1
CASSESLSTDTQYF
TGTGCCAGCAGTGAGTCCCTAAGCACAGATACGCAGTATTTT
>TRBJ2-3|TRBD2|-|TRBV7-9
CASSPGLAKDTQYF
TGTGCCAGCAGCCCTGGACTAGCGAAAGATACGCAGTATTTT
>TRBJ1-2|TRBD1|-|TRBV10-3
CAITLTGEGYTF
TGTGCCATCACCCTAACAGGGGAAGGCTACACCTTC
>TRBJ2-1|TRBD2|-|TRBV9
CASSGTLAGEQFF
TGTGCCAGCAGCGGAACCCTAGCGGGAGAACAGTTCTTC
>TRBJ1-4|-|-|TRBV10-3
CASSYSLGTNEKLFF
TGTGCCAGCAGTTACTCCCTCGGCACTAATGAAAAACTGTTTTTT
>TRBJ2-2|-|once|TRBV19
CASRQINTGELFF
TGTGCCAGCCGACAGATCAACACCGGGGAGCTGTTTTTT
>TRBJ2-6|-|-|TRBV6-2/TRBV6-3
CASSHQGSSGANVLTF
TGTGCCAGCAGTCACCAGGGGAGCTCTGGGGCCAACGTCCTGACTTTC
>TRBJ1-2|TRBD1|few|TRBV25-1
CASSDRDRDGYTF
TGTGCTAGCAGTGACCGGGACAGGGATGGCTACACCTTC
>TRBJ2-7|-|-|TRBV7-8
CASSLFPGSYEQYF
TGTGCCAGCAGCTTATTCCCGGGTTCCTACGAGCAGTACTTC
>TRBJ2-7|-|few|TRBV29-1
CSVEVAALRRKYF
TGCAGCGTTGAAGTGGCAGCTTTGAGGAGAAAGTACTTC
>TRBJ1-3|-|-|TRBV5-1
CASRSVSSGNTIYF
TGTGCCAGTCGCAGCGTTAGCTCTGGAAACACCATATATTTT
>TRBJ1-5|-|-|TRBV10-3
CAISEPGVGQPQHF
TGTGCCATCAGTGAGCCGGGGGTGGGTCAGCCCCAGCATTTT
>TRBJ2-7|-|-|TRBV10-3
CAISARGPTYEQYF
TGTGCCATCAGTGCACGGGGGCCAACCTACGAGCAGTACTTC
>TRBJ2-5|-|-|TRBV10-1
CACSESSVGETQYF
TGCGCCTGCAGTGAGTCGTCGGTGGGAGAGACCCAGTACTTC
>TRBJ2-1|TRBD2|-|TRBV6-5
CASSYRTSSYNEQFF
TGTGCCAGCAGTTACCGGACTAGCTCCTACAATGAGCAGTTCTTC
>TRBJ2-7|-|-|TRBV12-3/TRBV12-4
CASRASEGEQYF
TGTGCCAGCAGGGCTAGCGAGGGCGAGCAGTACTTC
>TRBJ2-5|-|-|TRBV9
CASSVESWGEETQYF
TGTGCCAGCAGCGTAGAATCCTGGGGGGAAGAGACCCAGTACTTC
>TRBJ1-5|-|-|TRBV6-1
CASAAGDVSNQPQHF
TGTGCCAGCGCCGCGGGGGACGTTAGCAATCAGCCCCAGCATTTT
>TRBJ1-5|-|few|TRBV20-1
CSARGGEAQPQHF
TGCAGTGCCCGCGGGGGGGAAGCTCAGCCCCAGCATTTT
>TRBJ2-1|-|few|TRBV27
CASSLGIRPYNEQFF
TGTGCCAGCAGTTTAGGAATTCGCCCCTACAATGAGCAGTTCTTC
>TRBJ2-7|-|-|TRBV25-1
CACSQGYEQYF
TGTGCCTGCAGTCAGGGATACGAGCAGTACTTC
>TRBJ2-7|-|-|TRBV29-1
CSVVGAAAYEQYF
TGCAGCGTTGTTGGCGCAGCAGCCTACGAGCAGTACTTC
>TRBJ2-1|TRBD1|many|TRBV7-9
CASSQQGASYNEQFF
TGTGCCAGCAGTCAACAGGGGGCTTCCTACAATGAGCAGTTCTTC
>TRBJ2-1|-|-|TRBV10-1
CASSASPRTTYNEQFF
TGCGCCAGCAGTGCCTCCCCCAGGACCACCTACAATGAGCAGTTCTTC
>TRBJ1-1|-|-|TRBV19
CASSLWGRNTEAFF
TGTGCCAGTAGTCTTTGGGGAAGGAACACTGAAGCTTTCTTT
>TRBJ1-6|-|few|TRBV10-3
CAISLDSTPLHF
TGTGCCATCAGCCTAGACAGTACGCCCCTCCACTTT
>TRBJ1-4|-|few|TRBV7-6
CASSLHEKLFF
TGTGCCAGCAGCCTACATGAAAAACTGTTTTTT
>TRBJ1-1|-|many|TRBV7-6
CASSLGTGKYTEAFF
TGTGCCAGCAGCTTAGGTACAGGGAAGTACACTGAAGCTTTCTTT
>TRBJ1-2|-|few|TRBV29-1
CSVAGAGEGYTF
TGCAGCGTTGCCGGGGCAGGGGAGGGCTACACCTTC
>TRBJ2-7|-|many|TRBV27
CASSFGTAYEQYF
TGTGCCAGCAGTTTTGGGACCGCATACGAGCAGTACTTC
>TRBJ2-3|-|-|TRBV15
CATSMQAVSTDTQYF
TGTGCCACCAGCATGCAGGCCGTGAGCACAGATACGCAGTATTTT
>TRBJ2-1|-|-|TRBV19
CASKSQGSYNEQFF
TGTGCCAGCAAAAGCCAGGGTTCCTACAATGAGCAGTTCTTC
>TRBJ2-1|-|-|TRBV28
CASSSGDRNEQFF
TGTGCCAGCAGTTCGGGGGATCGCAATGAGCAGTTCTTC
>TRBJ1-6|-|-|TRBV12-3/TRBV12-4
CASSYFDSRPGALHF
TGTGCCAGCAGTTATTTCGACTCCCGTCCGGGGGCCCTCCACTTT